The present T cell receptor beta chain was sequenced within a study of blood T cell repertoires in COVID-19. Study-wide context: The study drew acute and convalescent COVID-19 samples from the United States, Italy and Spain. T cells, B-cell-depleted T cells, or PBMCs provided the cDNA or gDNA that served as material.

CDR1 and CDR2 (germline): KGHSH, LQKENI. The CDR3 totals 13 residues. V dropped 3 bases and J dropped 9 bases, with 12 bases sitting between them. Authors' analysis steps: Reference gene primer amplification in the assay estimated nucleated cell counts. TCRdb's table, derived via immunoSEQ multiplex PCR, lists solely in-frame clones and lacks some. The V and J calls and the clone size are those of that table, but D and trimming were determined from the DNA. The data hold under 250,000 clones, with about 89% observed a single time. Sequencing was carried out using peripheral blood. The chain carries TRBV18 and TRBJ2-1; D may be TRBD2 (5 bases). The TCR was taken from a woman in her sixties who had recovered from COVID-19. CDR3 residues: CASSPVLASEQFF. The CDR3 nucleotides are TGTGCCAGCTCACCGGTTCTAGCAAGTGAGCAGTTCTTC.